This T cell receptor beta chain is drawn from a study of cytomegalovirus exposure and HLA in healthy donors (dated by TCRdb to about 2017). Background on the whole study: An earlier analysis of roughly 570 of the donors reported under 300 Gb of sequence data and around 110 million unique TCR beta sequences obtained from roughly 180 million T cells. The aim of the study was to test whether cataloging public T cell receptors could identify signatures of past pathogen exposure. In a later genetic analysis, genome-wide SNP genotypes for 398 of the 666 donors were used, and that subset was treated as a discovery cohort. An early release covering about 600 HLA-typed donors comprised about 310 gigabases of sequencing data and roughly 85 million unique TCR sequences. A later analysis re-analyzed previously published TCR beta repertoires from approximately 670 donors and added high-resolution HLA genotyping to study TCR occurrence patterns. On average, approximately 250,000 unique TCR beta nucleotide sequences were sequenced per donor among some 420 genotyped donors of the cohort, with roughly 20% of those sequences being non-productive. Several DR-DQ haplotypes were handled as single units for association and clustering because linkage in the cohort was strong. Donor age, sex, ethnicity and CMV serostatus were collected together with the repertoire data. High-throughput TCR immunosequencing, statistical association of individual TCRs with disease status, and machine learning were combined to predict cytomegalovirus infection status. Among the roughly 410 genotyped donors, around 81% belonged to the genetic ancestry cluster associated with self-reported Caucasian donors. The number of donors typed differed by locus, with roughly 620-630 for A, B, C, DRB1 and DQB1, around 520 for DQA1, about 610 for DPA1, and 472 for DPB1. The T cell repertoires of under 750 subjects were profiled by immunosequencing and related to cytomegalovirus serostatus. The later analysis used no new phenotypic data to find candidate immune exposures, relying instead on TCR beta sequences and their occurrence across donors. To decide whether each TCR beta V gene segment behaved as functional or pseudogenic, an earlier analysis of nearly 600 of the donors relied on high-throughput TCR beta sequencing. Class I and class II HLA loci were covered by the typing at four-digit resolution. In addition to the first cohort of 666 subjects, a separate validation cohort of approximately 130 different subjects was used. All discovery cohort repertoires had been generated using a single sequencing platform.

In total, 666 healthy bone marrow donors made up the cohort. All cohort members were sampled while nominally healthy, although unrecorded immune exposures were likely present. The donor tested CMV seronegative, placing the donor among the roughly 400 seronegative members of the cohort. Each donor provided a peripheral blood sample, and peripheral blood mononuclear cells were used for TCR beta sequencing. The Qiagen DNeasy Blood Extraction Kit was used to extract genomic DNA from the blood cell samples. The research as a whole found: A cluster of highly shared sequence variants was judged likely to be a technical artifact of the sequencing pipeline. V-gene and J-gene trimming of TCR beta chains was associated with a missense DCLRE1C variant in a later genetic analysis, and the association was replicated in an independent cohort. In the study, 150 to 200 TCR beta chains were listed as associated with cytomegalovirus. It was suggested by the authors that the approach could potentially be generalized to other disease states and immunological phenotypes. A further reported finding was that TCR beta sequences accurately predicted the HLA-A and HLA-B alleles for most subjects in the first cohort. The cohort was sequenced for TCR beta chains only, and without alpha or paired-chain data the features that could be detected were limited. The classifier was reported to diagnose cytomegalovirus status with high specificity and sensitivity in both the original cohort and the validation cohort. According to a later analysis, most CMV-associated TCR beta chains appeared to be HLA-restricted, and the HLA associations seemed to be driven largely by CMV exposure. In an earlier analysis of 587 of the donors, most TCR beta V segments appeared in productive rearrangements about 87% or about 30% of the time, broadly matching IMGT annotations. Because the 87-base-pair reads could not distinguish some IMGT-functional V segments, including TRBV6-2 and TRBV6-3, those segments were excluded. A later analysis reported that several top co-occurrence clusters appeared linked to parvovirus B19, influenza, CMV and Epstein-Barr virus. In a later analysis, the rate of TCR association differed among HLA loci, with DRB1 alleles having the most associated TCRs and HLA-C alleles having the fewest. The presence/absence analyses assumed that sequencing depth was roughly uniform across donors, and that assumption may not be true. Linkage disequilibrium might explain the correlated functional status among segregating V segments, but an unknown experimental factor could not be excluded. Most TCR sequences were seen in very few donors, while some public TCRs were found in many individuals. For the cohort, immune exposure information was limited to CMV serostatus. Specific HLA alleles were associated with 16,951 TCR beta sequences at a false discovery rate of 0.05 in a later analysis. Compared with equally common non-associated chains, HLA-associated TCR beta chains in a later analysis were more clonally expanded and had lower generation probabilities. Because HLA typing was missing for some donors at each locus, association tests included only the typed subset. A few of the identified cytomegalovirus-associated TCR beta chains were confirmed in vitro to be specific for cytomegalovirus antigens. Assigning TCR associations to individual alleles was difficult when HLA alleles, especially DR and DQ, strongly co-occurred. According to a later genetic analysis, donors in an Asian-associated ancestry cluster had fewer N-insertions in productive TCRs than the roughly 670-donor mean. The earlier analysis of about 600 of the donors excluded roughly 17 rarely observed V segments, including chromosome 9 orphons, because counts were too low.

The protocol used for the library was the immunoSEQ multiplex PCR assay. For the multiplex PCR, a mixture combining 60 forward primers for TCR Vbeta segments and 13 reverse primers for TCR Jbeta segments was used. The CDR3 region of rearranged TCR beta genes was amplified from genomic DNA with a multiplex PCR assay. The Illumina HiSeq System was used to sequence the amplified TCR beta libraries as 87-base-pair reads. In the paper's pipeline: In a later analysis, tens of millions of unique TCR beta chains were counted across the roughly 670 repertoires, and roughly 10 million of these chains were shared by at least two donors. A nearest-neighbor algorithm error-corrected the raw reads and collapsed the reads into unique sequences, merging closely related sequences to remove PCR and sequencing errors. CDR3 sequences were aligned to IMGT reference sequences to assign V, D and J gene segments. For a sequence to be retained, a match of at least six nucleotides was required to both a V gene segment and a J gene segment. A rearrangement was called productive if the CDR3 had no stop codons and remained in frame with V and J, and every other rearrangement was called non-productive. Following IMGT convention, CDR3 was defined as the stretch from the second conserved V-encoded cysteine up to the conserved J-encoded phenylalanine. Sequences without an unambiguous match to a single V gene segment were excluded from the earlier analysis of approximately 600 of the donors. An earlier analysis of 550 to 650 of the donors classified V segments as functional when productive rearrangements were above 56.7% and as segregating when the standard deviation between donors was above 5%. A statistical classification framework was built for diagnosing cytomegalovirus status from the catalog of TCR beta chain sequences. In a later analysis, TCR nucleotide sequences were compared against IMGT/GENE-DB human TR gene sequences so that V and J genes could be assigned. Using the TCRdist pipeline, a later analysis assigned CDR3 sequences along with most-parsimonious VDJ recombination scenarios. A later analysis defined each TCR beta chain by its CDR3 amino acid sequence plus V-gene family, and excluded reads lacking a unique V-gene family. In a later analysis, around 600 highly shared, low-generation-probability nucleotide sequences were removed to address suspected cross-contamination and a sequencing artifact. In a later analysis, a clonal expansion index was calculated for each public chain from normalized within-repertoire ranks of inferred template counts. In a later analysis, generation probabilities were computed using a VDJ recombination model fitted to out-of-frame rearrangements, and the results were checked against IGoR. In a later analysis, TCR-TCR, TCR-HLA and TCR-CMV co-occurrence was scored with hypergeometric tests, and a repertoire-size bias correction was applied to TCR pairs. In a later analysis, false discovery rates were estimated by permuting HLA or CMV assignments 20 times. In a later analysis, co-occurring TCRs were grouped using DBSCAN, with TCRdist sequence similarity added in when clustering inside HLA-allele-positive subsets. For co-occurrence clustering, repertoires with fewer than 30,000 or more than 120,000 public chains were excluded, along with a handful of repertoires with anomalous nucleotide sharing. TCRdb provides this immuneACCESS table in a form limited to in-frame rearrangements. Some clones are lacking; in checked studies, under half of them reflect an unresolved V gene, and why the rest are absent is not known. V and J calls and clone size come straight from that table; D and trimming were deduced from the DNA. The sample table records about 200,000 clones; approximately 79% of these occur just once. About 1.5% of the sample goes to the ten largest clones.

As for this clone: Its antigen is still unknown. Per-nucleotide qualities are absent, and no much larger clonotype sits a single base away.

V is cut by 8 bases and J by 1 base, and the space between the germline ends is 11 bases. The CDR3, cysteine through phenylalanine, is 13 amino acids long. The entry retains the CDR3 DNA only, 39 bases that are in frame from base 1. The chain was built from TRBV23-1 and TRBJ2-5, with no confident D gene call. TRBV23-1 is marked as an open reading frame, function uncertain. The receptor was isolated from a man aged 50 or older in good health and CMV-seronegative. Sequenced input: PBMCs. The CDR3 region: CASRLQIQETQYF. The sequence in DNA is TGCGCCAGCCGTCTCCAGATCCAAGAGACCCAGTACTTC.